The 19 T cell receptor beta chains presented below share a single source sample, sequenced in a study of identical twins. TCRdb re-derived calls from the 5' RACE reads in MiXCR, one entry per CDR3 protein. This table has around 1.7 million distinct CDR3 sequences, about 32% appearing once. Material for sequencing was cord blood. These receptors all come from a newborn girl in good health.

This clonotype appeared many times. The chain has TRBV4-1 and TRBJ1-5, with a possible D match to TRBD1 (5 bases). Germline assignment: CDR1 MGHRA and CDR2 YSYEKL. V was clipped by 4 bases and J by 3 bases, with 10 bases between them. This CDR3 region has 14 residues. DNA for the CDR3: TGCGCCAGCAGCCGAACAGGTTACAATCAGCCCCAGCATTTT. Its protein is CASSRTGYNQPQHF.

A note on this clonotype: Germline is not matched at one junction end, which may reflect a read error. The CDR3 sequence is CASSSVTGISSYEQNF. CDR3 DNA sequence: TGTGCCAGCAGCTCGGTTACAGGTATTAGCTCCTACGAGCAGAACTTC. V gene TRBV5-6 combines with J gene TRBJ2-7, with TRBD1 as a possible D gene (5 bases). Germline lookup yields CDR1 SGHDT and CDR2 YYEEEE. This CDR3 is built from 16 residues.

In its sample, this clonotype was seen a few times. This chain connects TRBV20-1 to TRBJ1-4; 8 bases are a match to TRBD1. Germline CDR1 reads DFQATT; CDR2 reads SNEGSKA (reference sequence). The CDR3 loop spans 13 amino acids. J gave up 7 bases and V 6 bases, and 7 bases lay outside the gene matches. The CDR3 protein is CSARRDRPEKLFF. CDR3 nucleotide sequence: TGCAGTGCGAGGCGGGACAGGCCTGAAAAACTGTTTTTT.

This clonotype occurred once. CDR3 coding DNA: TGCAGTGCCACATCTAGCGGGAGGGCCGGGGAGCTGTTTTTT. This sequence encodes CSATSSGRAGELFF. V and J are TRBV20-1 and TRBJ2-2, with TRBD2 matching over 12 bases. CDR1 and CDR2 (germline): DFQATT, SNEGSKA (reference sequence). Trimming at V came to 6 bases and at J to 6 bases, leaving 5 bases not matched to a gene. This CDR3 contains 14 residues.

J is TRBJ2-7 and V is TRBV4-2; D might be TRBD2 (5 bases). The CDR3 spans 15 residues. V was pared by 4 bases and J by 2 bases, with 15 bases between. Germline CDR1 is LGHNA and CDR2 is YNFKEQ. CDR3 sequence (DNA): TGTGCCAGCAGCCCCTCTGGGAGCGGAGCCTACGAGCAGTACTTC. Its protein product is CASSPSGSGAYEQYF.

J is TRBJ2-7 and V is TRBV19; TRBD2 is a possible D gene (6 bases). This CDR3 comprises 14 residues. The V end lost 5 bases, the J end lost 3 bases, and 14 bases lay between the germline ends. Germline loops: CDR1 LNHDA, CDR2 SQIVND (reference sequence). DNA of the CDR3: TGTGCCAGTAGTTCCCGAGCGGGTATCTACGAGCAGTACTTC. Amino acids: CASSSRAGIYEQYF.

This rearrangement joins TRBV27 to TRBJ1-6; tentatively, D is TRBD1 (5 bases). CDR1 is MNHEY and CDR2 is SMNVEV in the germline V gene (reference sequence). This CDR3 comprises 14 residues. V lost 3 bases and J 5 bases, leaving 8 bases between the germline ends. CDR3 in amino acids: CASSFGHDNSPLHF. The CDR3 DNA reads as TGTGCCAGCAGTTTCGGACACGATAATTCACCCCTCCACTTT.

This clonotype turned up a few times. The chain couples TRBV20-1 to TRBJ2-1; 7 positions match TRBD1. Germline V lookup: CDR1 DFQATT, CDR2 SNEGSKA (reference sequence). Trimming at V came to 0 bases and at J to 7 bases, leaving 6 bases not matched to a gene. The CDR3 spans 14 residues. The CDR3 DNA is TGCAGTGCTAGAGAGCCGAAGGGGGCGAATGAGCAGTTCTTC. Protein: CSAREPKGANEQFF.

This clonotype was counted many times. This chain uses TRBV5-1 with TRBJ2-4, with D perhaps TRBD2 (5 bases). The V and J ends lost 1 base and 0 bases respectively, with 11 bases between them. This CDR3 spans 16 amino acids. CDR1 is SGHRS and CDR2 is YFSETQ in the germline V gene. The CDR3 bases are TGCGCCAGCAGCTTGTCCGGGGTTCTAGCCAAAAACATTCAGTACTTC. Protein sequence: CASSLSGVLAKNIQYF. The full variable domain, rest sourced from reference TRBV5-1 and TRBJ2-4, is KAGVTQTPRYLIKTRGQQVTLSCSPISGHRSVSWYQQTPGQGLQFLFEYFSETQRNKGNFPGRFSGRQFSNSRSEMNVSTLELGDSALYLCASSLSGVLAKNIQYFGAGTRLSVL.

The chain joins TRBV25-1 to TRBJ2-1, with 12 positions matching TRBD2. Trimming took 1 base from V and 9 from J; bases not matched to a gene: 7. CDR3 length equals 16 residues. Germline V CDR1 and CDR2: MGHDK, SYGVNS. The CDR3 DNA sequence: TGTGCCAGCAGTGAATTAGCTAGCGGGGGGGCCGGTGAGCAGTTCTTC. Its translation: CASSELASGGAGEQFF.

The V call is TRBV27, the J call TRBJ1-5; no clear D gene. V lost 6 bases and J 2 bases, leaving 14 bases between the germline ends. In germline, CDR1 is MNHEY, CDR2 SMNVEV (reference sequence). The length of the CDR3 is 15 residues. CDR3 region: CASSPVGLGNQPQHF. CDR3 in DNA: TGTGCCAGCAGCCCAGTGGGGTTGGGCAATCAGCCCCAGCATTTT.

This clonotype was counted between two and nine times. The CDR3 nucleotides read TGTGCCAGCAGCTTAGTGAAGGGACTAGCGGAAAACATTCAGTACTTC. It specifies CASSLVKGLAENIQYF. V gene TRBV11-2 combines with J gene TRBJ2-4; TRBD2 matches at 11 bases. This CDR3 contains 16 residues. The junction had 4 bases not matched to a gene; V was cut back by 1 base and J by 5 bases. Germline V gives CDR1 SGHAT, CDR2 FQNNGV.

CDR3 in amino acids: CASSVAGLAVNEQFF. CDR3 bases: TGTGCCAGCAGCGTAGCCGGACTAGCGGTGAATGAGCAGTTCTTC. The chain couples TRBV9 to TRBJ2-1; 10 bases match TRBD2. Germline CDR1 is SGDLS and CDR2 is YYNGEE. This CDR3 has 15 residues. The J segment lost 7 bases and the V segment lost 0 bases, leaving 4 bases of the junction unmatched.

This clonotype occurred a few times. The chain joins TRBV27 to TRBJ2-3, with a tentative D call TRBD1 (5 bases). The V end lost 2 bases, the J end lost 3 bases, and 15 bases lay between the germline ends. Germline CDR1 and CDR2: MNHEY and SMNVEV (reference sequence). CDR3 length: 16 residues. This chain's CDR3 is CASSLERGGWTDTQYF. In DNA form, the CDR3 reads TGTGCCAGCAGTTTAGAAAGGGGCGGTTGGACAGATACGCAGTATTTT.

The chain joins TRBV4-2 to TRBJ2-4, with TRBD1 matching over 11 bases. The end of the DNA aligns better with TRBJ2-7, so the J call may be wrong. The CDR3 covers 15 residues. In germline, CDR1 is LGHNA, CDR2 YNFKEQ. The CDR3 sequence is CASSPGDRGVYEQYF. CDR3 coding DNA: TGTGCCAGCAGCCCAGGGGACAGGGGGGTCTACGAGCAGTACTTC.

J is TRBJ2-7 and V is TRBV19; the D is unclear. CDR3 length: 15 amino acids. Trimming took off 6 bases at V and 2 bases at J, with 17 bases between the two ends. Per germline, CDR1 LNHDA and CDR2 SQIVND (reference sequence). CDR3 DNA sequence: TGTGCCAGTAGCCCCCTAGGCGAACCAGCCTACGAGCAGTACTTC. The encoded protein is CASSPLGEPAYEQYF.

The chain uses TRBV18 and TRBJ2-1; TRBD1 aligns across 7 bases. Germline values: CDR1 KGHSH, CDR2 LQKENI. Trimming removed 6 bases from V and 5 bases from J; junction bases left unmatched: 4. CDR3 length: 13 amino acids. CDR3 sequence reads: CASSQGTDNEQFF. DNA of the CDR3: TGTGCCAGCTCCCAAGGGACAGACAATGAGCAGTTCTTC.

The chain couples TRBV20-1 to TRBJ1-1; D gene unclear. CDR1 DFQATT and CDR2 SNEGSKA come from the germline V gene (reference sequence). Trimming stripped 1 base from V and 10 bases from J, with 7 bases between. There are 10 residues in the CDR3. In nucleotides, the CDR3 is TGCAGTGCTAGAGGTGCAGCAGCTTTCTTT. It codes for CSARGAAAFF.

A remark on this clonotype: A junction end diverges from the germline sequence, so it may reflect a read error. In DNA form, the CDR3 reads TGTGCCGGCAGCTTAGGCGGTAGCTCTTTCTACGAGCAGTACTTC. Amino acids: CAGSLGGSSFYEQYF. V and J are TRBV7-2 and TRBJ2-7, with D uncertain. The CDR3 loop spans 15 amino acids. Per the germline V gene, CDR1 is SGHTA and CDR2 is FQGNSA.